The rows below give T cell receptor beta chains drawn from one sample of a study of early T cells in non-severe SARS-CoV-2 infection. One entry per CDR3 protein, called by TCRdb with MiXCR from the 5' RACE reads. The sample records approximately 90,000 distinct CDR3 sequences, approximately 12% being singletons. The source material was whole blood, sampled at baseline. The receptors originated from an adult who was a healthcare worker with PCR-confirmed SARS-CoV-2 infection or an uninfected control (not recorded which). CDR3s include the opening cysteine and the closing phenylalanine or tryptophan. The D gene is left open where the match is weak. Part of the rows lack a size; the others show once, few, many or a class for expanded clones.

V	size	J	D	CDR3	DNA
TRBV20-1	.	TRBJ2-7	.	CSARWTEGSYEQYF	TGCAGTGCTAGATGGACCGAGGGCTCCTACGAGCAGTACTTC
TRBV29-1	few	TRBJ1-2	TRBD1	CSVTPATGLGGYTF	TGCAGCGTAACCCCCGCGACAGGGCTAGGTGGCTACACCTTC
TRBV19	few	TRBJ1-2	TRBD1	CASSTTGTGNYGYTF	TGTGCCAGTAGTACCACCGGGACAGGCAACTATGGCTACACCTTC
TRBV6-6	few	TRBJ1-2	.	CASSWREVDYGYTF	TGTGCCAGCAGCTGGAGGGAGGTTGACTATGGCTACACCTTC
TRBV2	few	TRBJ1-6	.	CASSLTVLIYNSPLHF	TGTGCCAGCAGTCTAACAGTCTTGATCTATAATTCACCCCTCCACTTT
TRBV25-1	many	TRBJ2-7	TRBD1	CASSGADRGHYEQYF	TGTGCCAGCAGTGGGGCGGACAGGGGACACTACGAGCAGTACTTC
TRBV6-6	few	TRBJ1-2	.	CASSYVQGPNNYGYTF	TGTGCCAGCAGTTACGTGCAGGGACCTAATAACTATGGCTACACCTTC
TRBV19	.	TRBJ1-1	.	CASTSQGMNTEAFF	TGTGCCAGTACTAGCCAGGGGATGAACACTGAAGCTTTCTTT
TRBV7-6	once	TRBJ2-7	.	CASSSGPDREQYF	TGTGCCAGCAGCAGTGGGCCCGACCGCGAGCAGTACTTC
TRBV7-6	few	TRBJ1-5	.	CASSARGEGNQPQHF	TGTGCCAGCAGCGCTAGGGGCGAGGGCAATCAGCCCCAGCATTTT
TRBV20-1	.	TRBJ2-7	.	CSASRGAFAYEQYF	TGCAGTGCTAGCAGAGGAGCCTTCGCCTACGAGCAGTACTTC
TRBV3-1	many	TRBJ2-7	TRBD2	CASSHWEGTYEQYF	TGTGCCAGCAGCCATTGGGAGGGAACCTACGAGCAGTACTTC
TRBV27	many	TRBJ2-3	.	CASKTSKVWAGTDTQYF	TGTGCCAGCAAAACCTCCAAGGTGTGGGCTGGCACAGATACGCAGTATTTT
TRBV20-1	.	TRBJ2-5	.	CSLAEAQETQYF	TGCAGCTTAGCGGAGGCACAAGAGACCCAGTACTTC
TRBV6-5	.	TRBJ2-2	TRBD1	CASSPRGQGGATGELFF	TGTGCCAGCAGCCCTAGAGGACAGGGCGGTGCCACCGGGGAGCTGTTTTTT
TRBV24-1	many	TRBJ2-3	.	CATSSRITTSTDTQYF	TGTGCCACCAGTTCGCGGATTACAACTAGCACAGATACGCAGTATTTT
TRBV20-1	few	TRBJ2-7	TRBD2	CSAISGAIYEQYF	TGCAGTGCTATTAGCGGGGCCATCTACGAGCAGTACTTC
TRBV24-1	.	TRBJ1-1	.	CATVGMNTEAFF	TGTGCCACCGTCGGTATGAACACTGAAGCTTTCTTT
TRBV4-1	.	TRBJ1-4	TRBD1	CASSQAPTGGEKLFF	TGCGCCAGCAGCCAAGCCCCGACAGGGGGTGAAAAACTGTTTTTT
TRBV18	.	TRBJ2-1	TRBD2	CASSPTLVELAGVRWNNEQFF	TGTGCCAGCTCACCAACGCTAGTCGAACTAGCGGGAGTTAGGTGGAACAATGAGCAGTTCTTC